These 27 T cell receptor beta chains share one sample of origin, sequenced in a study of response to subunit inactivated influenza vaccine. MiXCR, run by TCRdb on the RT-PCR reads, gives a single entry per CDR3 protein. The sample yields hundreds of thousands of distinct CDR3 sequences, around 13% seen once. Sequenced here: PBMCs from blood, sampled 14 to 15 days before vaccination. Receptor source: a man between 45 and 60 years old who received an inactivated influenza vaccine.

V and J are TRBV20-1 and TRBJ1-5, with D possibly TRBD1 on 6 matching bases. This CDR3 is built from 15 residues. V dropped 5 bases and J dropped 2 bases, with 16 bases sitting between them. CDR1 and CDR2 (germline): DFQATT, SNEGSKA (reference sequence). The CDR3 nucleotides read TGCAGTGCTCCCCCGCTGGGGGCTGGCAATCAGCCCCAGCATTTT. Its translation is CSAPPLGAGNQPQHF.

This clonotype was counted a few times. This chain connects TRBV4-3 to TRBJ2-1, with unresolved D. Germline V gene data show CDR1 as LGHNA and CDR2 as YSLEER. V lost 1 base, J lost 0 bases, and 10 bases lay in between. The CDR3 is 16 residues long. CDR3 in DNA: TGCGCCAGCAGCCAAGGGGGTTGGGGCTCCTACAATGAGCAGTTCTTC. This sequence encodes CASSQGGWGSYNEQFF.

This clonotype has ten or more counts. At one of its ends the junction is not consistent with the germline gene, which may arise from a read error. The J gene is TRBJ1-5, the V gene TRBV12-3 or TRBV12-4; D is uncertain. This CDR3 has 14 residues. This CDR3 reads CASSFGRSSQPQHF. The CDR3 bases are TGTGCCAGCAGTTTCGGGAGGAGCAGTCAGCCCCAGCATTTT.

This clonotype was counted a few times. This chain uses TRBV9 with TRBJ2-3; TRBD2 matches 8 bases. Germline V gene sequence: CDR1 SGDLS, CDR2 YYNGEE. The junction had 11 bases not matched to a gene; V was cut back by 4 bases and J by 4 bases. This CDR3 comprises 16 residues. Here the CDR3 DNA reads TGTGCCAGCAGCCGGGCCGGACTAGCCGGCTCAGATACGCAGTATTTT. Encoded protein: CASSRAGLAGSDTQYF.

The chain joins TRBV20-1 to TRBJ1-2; TRBD1 matches at 8 bases. Unmatched junction bases numbered 5, after V lost 6 bases and J lost 8 bases. The germline gives CDR1 DFQATT, CDR2 SNEGSKA (reference sequence). This CDR3 spans 11 amino acids. CDR3 in DNA: TGCAGTGCCACCGACAGGGGCGGCTACACCTTC. It specifies CSATDRGGYTF.

This clonotype was recorded at least ten times. J is TRBJ2-7 and V is TRBV10-3; 7 positions agree with TRBD1. Trimming took 6 bases from V and 4 from J; bases not matched to a gene: 18. The CDR3 sequence is 17 residues long. Germline CDR1 reads ENHRY; CDR2 reads SYGVKD. The CDR3 loop is CAIRVDRVEDGGYEQYF. In DNA, the CDR3 is TGTGCCATCAGAGTCGACAGGGTAGAGGATGGCGGGTACGAGCAGTACTTC.

The rearrangement uses TRBV7-9 and TRBJ1-2, with a tentative D call TRBD1 (5 bases). Germline CDR1 and CDR2: SEHNR and FQNEAQ (reference sequence). The CDR3 loop spans 15 amino acids. V lost 5 bases and J lost 4, with 17 bases in between. The CDR3 region is CASSHGDGSLYGYTF. CDR3 nucleotide sequence: TGTGCCAGCAGCCACGGGGACGGATCCCTCTATGGCTACACCTTC.

This clonotype was seen a handful of times. V usage is TRBV5-1 and J usage is TRBJ2-2; D may be TRBD2 (6 bases). Germline CDR1 and CDR2: SGHRS and YFSETQ. Trimming took off 5 bases at V and 1 base at J, with 12 bases between the two ends. The CDR3 extends over 15 amino acids. CDR3 DNA: TGCGCCAGCAGTAAATCGACTAGGAACACCGGGGAGCTGTTTTTT. Translated, it gives CASSKSTRNTGELFF.

This clonotype was observed at least ten times. This chain links TRBV5-1 with TRBJ2-5; D remains unclear. The germline V and J ends were trimmed by 7 bases and 1 base, with 8 bases remaining between them. Germline V gene lookup returns CDR1 SGHRS and CDR2 YFSETQ. This CDR3 has 12 residues. In DNA form, the CDR3 reads TGCGCCAGCCGAGAATCCCAAGAGACCCAGTACTTC. Translating gives CASRESQETQYF.

This clonotype was seen more than once but under ten times. This rearrangement joins TRBV20-1 to TRBJ2-1; TRBD2 aligns across 12 bases. V lost 1 base, J lost 6 bases, and 4 bases stayed unmatched. The CDR3 covers 15 residues. CDR1 is DFQATT, CDR2 SNEGSKA, per germline (reference sequence). CDR3 in amino acids: CSARGGTSGPNEQFF. The CDR3 coding sequence is TGCAGTGCTAGAGGTGGGACTAGCGGGCCCAATGAGCAGTTCTTC.

The rearrangement uses TRBV5-6 and TRBJ2-1; D tentatively reads TRBD1 or TRBD2 (5 bases each). The CDR3 contains 15 residues. Looked up from germline, CDR1 is SGHDT and CDR2 is YYEEEE. Trimming pared 2 bases from V and 4 bases from J, leaving 13 bases between. The CDR3 spells CASSFAGSGYNEQFF. CDR3 nucleotides: TGTGCCAGCAGCTTTGCAGGGAGTGGATACAATGAGCAGTTCTTC.

The chain couples TRBV27 to TRBJ1-4; D unclear. The CDR3 consists of 14 residues. Germline V gene sequence: CDR1 MNHEY, CDR2 SMNVEV (reference sequence). V gave up 6 bases and J gave up 8 bases, with 16 bases separating them. CDR3 in amino acids: CASSRRAFREKLFF. The DNA of the CDR3 is TGTGCCAGCAGCCGGCGGGCCTTTAGGGAAAAACTGTTTTTT.

This clonotype was seen many times. This sequence joins TRBV3-1 and TRBJ2-5; D is ambiguous. This CDR3 has 15 amino acids. The germline V gene encodes CDR1 LGHDT and CDR2 YNNKEL (reference sequence). The V end lost 1 base, the J end lost 1 base, and 10 bases lay between the germline ends. CDR3: CASSQGLGFQETQYF. The CDR3 bases are TGTGCCAGCAGCCAAGGTTTGGGATTCCAAGAGACCCAGTACTTC.

The genes are TRBV6-1 and TRBJ2-3, with D unresolved. The V end lost 6 bases, the J end lost 5 bases, and 27 bases lay between the germline ends. Germline CDR1 and CDR2: MNHNS and SASEGT. The CDR3 contains 18 residues. In DNA form, the CDR3 reads TGTGCCAGCAGCGGTGCCCCAGGCCTATCTCCTCCGGGAGATACGCAGTATTTT. This gives the protein CASSGAPGLSPPGDTQYF.

This chain joins TRBV6-2 or TRBV6-3 and TRBJ2-2; 7 positions match TRBD1. Germline assignment: CDR1 MNHEY and CDR2 SVGEGT. Trimming took 5 bases from V and 6 from J; bases not matched to a gene: 6. This CDR3 spans 14 amino acids. The DNA of the CDR3 is TGTGCCAGCAGTAGGGACAGAATGGCCGGGGAGCTGTTTTTT. This encodes CASSRDRMAGELFF.

This clonotype showed up just a few times. The DNA for the CDR3 is TGTGCCAGCAGCTTTTCCGGGGGGATCACAGATACGCAGTATTTT. This translates into CASSFSGGITDTQYF. The chain couples TRBV11-2 to TRBJ2-3; 7 bases map to TRBD2. The CDR3 is made up of 15 amino acids. Trimming at V came to 3 bases and at J to 2 bases, leaving 5 bases not matched to a gene. Germline V gene data show CDR1 as SGHAT and CDR2 as FQNNGV.

This clonotype was recorded a few times. The V call is TRBV18, the J call TRBJ1-3; D is unclear. This CDR3 is built from 15 residues. V shed 3 bases and J shed 2 bases, with 11 bases lying between them. CDR1 and CDR2 (germline): KGHSH, LQKENI. The DNA of the CDR3 is TGTGCCAGCTCACCTCCCCAGACCCCTGGAAACACCATATATTTT. Amino acids: CASSPPQTPGNTIYF.

The CDR3 DNA reads TGTGCCAGCAGCCTCCTCGGGGGGACTAGCGGAACCACCAGCACAGATACGCAGTATTTT. Translating it yields CASSLLGGTSGTTSTDTQYF. The V gene is TRBV12-3 or TRBV12-4, the J gene TRBJ2-3; 11 bases match TRBD2. The V and J ends lost 6 bases and 0 bases, in that order; junction bases with no gene match: 17. The CDR3 consists of 20 residues.

The rearrangement links TRBV4-1 to TRBJ2-3; D might be TRBD1 (5 bases). CDR1 and CDR2 (germline): MGHRA, YSYEKL. This CDR3 region has 15 residues. Trimming cost V 3 bases and J 0 bases, with 10 bases left between them. The CDR3 DNA follows: TGCGCCAGCAGCCAGGTAGGGGCCAGCACAGATACGCAGTATTTT. This sequence encodes CASSQVGASTDTQYF.

This clonotype has just a few counts. V and J are TRBV20-1 and TRBJ1-4; D possibly corresponds to TRBD1 (6 bases). The CDR3 extends over 13 amino acids. Germline V CDR1 and CDR2: DFQATT, SNEGSKA (reference sequence). The V gene lost 2 bases and the J gene lost 6 bases, with 10 bases spanning the gap. The CDR3 here is CSARTGWDEKLFF. The CDR3 nucleotides are TGCAGTGCTAGAACAGGGTGGGATGAAAAACTGTTTTTT.

In this sample, this clonotype turned up a few times. The CDR3 DNA is TGTGCTAGTGGTTTGGTAGTGGGCAGCTCTCAAGAGACCCAGTACTTC. This codes for CASGLVVGSSQETQYF. The rearrangement uses TRBV12-5 and TRBJ2-5; D is undetermined. Per germline, CDR1 LGHNT and CDR2 FRNRAP. Trimming pared 0 bases from V and 2 bases from J, leaving 13 bases between. The CDR3 is 16 amino acids.

This chain uses TRBV2 with TRBJ2-2; TRBD1 might be the D (6 bases). Germline CDR1 and CDR2: SNHLY and FYNNEI. Trimming removed 6 bases from V and 5 bases from J, with 10 bases in between. The CDR3 is 13 amino acids. The DNA for the CDR3 is TGTGCCAGCAGATTACAGGGAACCGGGGAGCTGTTTTTT. Protein sequence: CASRLQGTGELFF.

The chain recombines TRBV7-9 with TRBJ2-2; 12 bases fit TRBD2. Germline CDR1 reads SEHNR; CDR2 reads FQNEAQ (reference sequence). The CDR3 length is 15 residues. V trimming: 3 bases; J trimming: 6 bases; junction bases outside the gene matches: 2. The CDR3 sequence: CASSFLAGGAGELFF. The CDR3 coding sequence is TGTGCCAGCAGCTTCCTAGCGGGAGGGGCCGGGGAGCTGTTTTTT.

This clonotype came up a few times. The chain couples TRBV20-1 to TRBJ2-7, with D perhaps TRBD2 (7 bases). CDR1 and CDR2 (germline): DFQATT, SNEGSKA (reference sequence). V lost 5 bases and J lost 7, with 24 bases in between. This CDR3 is built from 15 residues. This CDR3 reads CSALSSRGVRGEQYF. The CDR3 DNA reads as TGCAGTGCTCTCTCCAGCCGGGGGGTAAGGGGGGAGCAGTACTTC.

This clonotype was seen many times. The chain couples TRBV5-6 to TRBJ1-1, with D maybe TRBD1 (5 bases). V lost 2 bases and J lost 8, with 16 bases in between. The CDR3 is made up of 14 amino acids. Germline V gene sequence: CDR1 SGHDT, CDR2 YYEEEE. CDR3 loop: CASSFVAGLQEAFF. The CDR3 DNA reads TGTGCCAGCAGCTTTGTGGCAGGGCTCCAGGAAGCTTTCTTT.

This clonotype was seen a few times. The genes are TRBV6-1 and TRBJ1-5; no reliable D call. Germline-derived CDR1 and CDR2 are MNHNS and SASEGT. This CDR3 has 14 residues. Trimming removed 3 bases from V and 7 bases from J, with 13 bases in between. The CDR3 DNA reads TGTGCCAGCAGTGACACGAGCTTCGTGCAGCCCCAGCATTTT. As protein: CASSDTSFVQPQHF.

This clonotype appeared once. This CDR3 fails to terminate in the conserved phenylalanine or tryptophan, so it likely reflects a read error. This sequence joins TRBV29-1 and TRBJ2-1; no definite D call. CDR3 length equals 13 residues. V lost 4 bases and J lost 0, with 7 bases in between. The V gene's germline CDR1 is SQVTM and CDR2 ANQGSEA. The chain's CDR3 is CSVVRSSYNEQFL. Here the CDR3 DNA reads TGCAGCGTTGTACGTTCCTCCTACAATGAGCAGTTCCTC.